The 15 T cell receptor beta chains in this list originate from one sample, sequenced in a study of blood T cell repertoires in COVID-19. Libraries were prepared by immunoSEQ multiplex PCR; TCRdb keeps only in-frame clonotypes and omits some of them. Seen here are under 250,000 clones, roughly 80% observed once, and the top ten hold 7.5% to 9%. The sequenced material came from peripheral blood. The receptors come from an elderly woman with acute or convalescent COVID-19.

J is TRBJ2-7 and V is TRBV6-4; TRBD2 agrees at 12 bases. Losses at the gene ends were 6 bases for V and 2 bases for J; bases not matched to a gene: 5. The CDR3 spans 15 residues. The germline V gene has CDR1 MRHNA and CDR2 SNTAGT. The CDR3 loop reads CASSATSGGPYEQYF. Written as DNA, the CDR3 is TGTGCCAGCAGCGCGACTAGCGGGGGCCCCTACGAGCAGTACTTC.

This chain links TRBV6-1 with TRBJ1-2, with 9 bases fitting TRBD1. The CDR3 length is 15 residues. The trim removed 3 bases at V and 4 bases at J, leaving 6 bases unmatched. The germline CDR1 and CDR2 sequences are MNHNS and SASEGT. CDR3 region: CASSESGQGIYGYTF. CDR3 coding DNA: TGTGCCAGCAGTGAGTCGGGACAGGGCATCTATGGCTACACCTTC.

The CDR3 nucleotides read TGCGCCAGCAGCTTTGGCGACAGTGTGGGCTACACCTTC. It codes for CASSFGDSVGYTF. The chain is built from TRBV5-1 and TRBJ1-2, with D maybe TRBD1 (5 bases). The germline CDR1 and CDR2 sequences are SGHRS and YFSETQ. V was clipped by 2 bases and J by 8 bases, with 13 bases between them. The CDR3 extends over 13 amino acids.

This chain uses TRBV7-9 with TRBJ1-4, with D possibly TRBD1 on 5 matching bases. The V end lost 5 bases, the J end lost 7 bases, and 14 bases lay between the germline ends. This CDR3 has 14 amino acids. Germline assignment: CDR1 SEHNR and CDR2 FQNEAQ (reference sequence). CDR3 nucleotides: TGTGCCAGCAGCGATGACAGAGCTAGTGAAAAACTGTTTTTT. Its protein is CASSDDRASEKLFF. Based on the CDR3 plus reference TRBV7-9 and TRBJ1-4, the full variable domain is DTGVSQNPRHKITKRGQNVTFRCDPISEHNRLYWYRQTLGQGPEFLTYFQNEAQLEKSRLLSDRFSAERPKGSFSTLEIQRTEQGDSAMYLCASSDDRASEKLFFGSGTQLSVL.

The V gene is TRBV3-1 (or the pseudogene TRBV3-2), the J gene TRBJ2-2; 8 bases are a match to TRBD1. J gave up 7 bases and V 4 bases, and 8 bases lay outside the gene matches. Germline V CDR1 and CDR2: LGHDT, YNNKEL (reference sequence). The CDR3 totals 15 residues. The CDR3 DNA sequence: TGTGCCAGCAGCCTCGGACAGGGTGGGGACGGGGAGCTGTTTTTT. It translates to CASSLGQGGDGELFF.

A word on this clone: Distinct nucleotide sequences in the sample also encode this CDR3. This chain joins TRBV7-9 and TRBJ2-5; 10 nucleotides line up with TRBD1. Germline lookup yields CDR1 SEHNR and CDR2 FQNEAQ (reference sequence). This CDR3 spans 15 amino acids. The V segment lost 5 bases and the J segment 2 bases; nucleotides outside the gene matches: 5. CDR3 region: CASSLGTGVQETQYF. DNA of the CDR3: TGTGCCAGCAGCCTTGGGACAGGGGTTCAAGAGACCCAGTACTTC.

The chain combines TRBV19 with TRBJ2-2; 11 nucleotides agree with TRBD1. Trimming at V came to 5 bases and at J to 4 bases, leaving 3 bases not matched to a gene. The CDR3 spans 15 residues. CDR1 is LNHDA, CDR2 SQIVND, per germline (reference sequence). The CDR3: CASSVGTGGTGELFF. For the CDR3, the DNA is TGTGCCAGTAGTGTCGGGACAGGGGGCACCGGGGAGCTGTTTTTT.

In nucleotides, the CDR3 is TGTGCCAGCAGAGGGACAGGAGCCTATGGCTACACCTTC. Its translation is CASRGTGAYGYTF. This chain uses TRBV28 with TRBJ1-2; TRBD1 agrees at 8 bases. CDR3 length: 13 residues. The J segment lost 4 bases and the V segment lost 6 bases, leaving 4 bases of the junction unmatched. Germline CDR1 and CDR2: MDHEN and SYDVKM.

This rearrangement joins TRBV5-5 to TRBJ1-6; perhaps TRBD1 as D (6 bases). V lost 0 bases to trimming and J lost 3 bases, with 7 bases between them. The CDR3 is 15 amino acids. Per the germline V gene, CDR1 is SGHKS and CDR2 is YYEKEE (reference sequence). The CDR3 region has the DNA TGTGCCAGCAGCTTGGGCAGGGGCTATAATTCACCCCTCCACTTT. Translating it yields CASSLGRGYNSPLHF.

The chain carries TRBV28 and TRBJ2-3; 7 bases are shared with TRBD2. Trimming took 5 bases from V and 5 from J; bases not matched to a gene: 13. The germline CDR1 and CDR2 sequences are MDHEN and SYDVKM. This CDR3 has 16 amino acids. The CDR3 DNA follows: TGTGCCAGCAGTCCCCTCTCCGGGGGGTGGAAAGATACGCAGTATTTT. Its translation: CASSPLSGGWKDTQYF. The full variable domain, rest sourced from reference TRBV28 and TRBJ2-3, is DVKVTQSSRYLVKRTGEKVFLECVQDMDHENMFWYRQDPGLGLRLIYFSYDVKMKEKGDIPEGYSVSREKKERFSLILESASTNQTSMYLCASSPLSGGWKDTQYFGPGTRLTVL.

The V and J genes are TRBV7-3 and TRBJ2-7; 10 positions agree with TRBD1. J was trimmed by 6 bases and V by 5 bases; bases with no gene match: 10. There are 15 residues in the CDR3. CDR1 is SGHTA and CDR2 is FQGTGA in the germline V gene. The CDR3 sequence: CASSVTGTGAGEQYF. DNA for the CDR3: TGTGCCAGCAGCGTCACCGGGACAGGGGCTGGCGAGCAGTACTTC. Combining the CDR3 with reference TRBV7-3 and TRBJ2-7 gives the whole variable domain GAGVSQTPSNKVTEKGKYVELRCDPISGHTALYWYRQSLGQGPEFLIYFQGTGAADDSGLPNDRFFAVRPEGSVSTLKIQRTERGDSAVYLCASSVTGTGAGEQYFGPGTRLTVT.

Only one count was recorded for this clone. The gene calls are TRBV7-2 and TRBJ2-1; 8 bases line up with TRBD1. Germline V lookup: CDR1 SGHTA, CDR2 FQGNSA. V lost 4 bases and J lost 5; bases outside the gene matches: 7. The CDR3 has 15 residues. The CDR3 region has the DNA TGTGCCAGCAGCTCCCGGGACAGGCCCAACAATGAGCAGTTCTTC. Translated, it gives CASSSRDRPNNEQFF.

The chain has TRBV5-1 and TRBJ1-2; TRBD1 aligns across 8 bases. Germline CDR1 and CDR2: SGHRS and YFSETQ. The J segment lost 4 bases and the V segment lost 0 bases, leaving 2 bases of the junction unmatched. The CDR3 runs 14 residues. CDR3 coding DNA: TGCGCCAGCAGCTTGGCCGACAGGGGCTATGGCTACACCTTC. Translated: CASSLADRGYGYTF.

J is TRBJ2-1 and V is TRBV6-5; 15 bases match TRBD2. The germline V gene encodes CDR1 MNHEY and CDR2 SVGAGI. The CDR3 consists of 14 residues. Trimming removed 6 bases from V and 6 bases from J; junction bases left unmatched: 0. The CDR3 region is CASRGLAGGNEQFF. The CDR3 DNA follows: TGTGCCAGCAGGGGACTAGCGGGAGGCAATGAGCAGTTCTTC.

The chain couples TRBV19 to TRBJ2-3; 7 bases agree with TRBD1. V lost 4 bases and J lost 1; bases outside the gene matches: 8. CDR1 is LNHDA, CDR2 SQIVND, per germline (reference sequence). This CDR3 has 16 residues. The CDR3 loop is CASSKGTGVGTDTQYF. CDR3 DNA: TGTGCCAGTAGTAAGGGAACAGGGGTCGGCACAGATACGCAGTATTTT. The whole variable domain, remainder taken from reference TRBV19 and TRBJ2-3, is DGGITQSPKYLFRKEGQNVTLSCEQNLNHDAMYWYRQDPGQGLRLIYYSQIVNDFQKGDIAEGYSVSREKKESFPLTVTSAQKNPTAFYLCASSKGTGVGTDTQYFGPGTRLTVL.